This is a list of T cell receptor beta chains from one sample in a study of T-cell reconstitution after alpha-beta-depleted transplantation in children. TCRdb analysed the PCR reads with MiXCR anew, one entry per CDR3 protein. The sample contains roughly 500,000 distinct CDR3 sequences, about 12% of which appear only once. The sample in question was PBMCs from the stem cell graft donor, obtained from the stem cell graft. These receptors were obtained from a human donor who donated a stem cell graft to a child with combined immunodeficiency. Both conserved end residues are part of each CDR3. The D gene is left open where the match is weak. Some rows mark clone size as missing; the rest say once, few, many or name a class of expanded clone.

d_call j_call clone_size v_call cdr3_nt cdr3_aa
- TRBJ2-7 few TRBV7-6 TGTGCCAGCAGCCCCTTGGTATTCTCCTACGAGCAGTACTTC CASSPLVFSYEQYF
- TRBJ2-3 - TRBV20-1 TGCAGTGCTAGTTTAGGAGGCACAGATACGCAGTATTTT CSASLGGTDTQYF
TRBD2 TRBJ2-7 many TRBV20-1 TGCAGTGCTAGAGCTAGCGGTCGGGCCTACGAGCAGTACTTC CSARASGRAYEQYF
TRBD2 TRBJ2-1 few TRBV24-1 TGTGCCACCAGTGATTTAATAGGGACTAGCGGGAGTAATGAGCAGTTCTTC CATSDLIGTSGSNEQFF
TRBD2 TRBJ2-7 few TRBV20-1 TGCAGTGCTAGAGATCTCGCTAGCGGATCCTACGAGCAGTACTTC CSARDLASGSYEQYF
- TRBJ2-7 - TRBV14 TGTGCCAGCAGCCAAGATGGTAAGGGGGGACTTATCCACGAGCAGTACTTC CASSQDGKGGLIHEQYF
- TRBJ1-4 - TRBV7-8 TGTGCCAGCAGCAAAACCAGGGGTGCCGTTAATGAAAAACTGTTTTTT CASSKTRGAVNEKLFF
- TRBJ2-1 many TRBV9 TGTGCCAGCAGCATGGCTACTAATGAGCAGTTCTTC CASSMATNEQFF
- TRBJ2-7 - TRBV24-1 TGTGCCACCGGATACGGGGGTATCCACGAGCAGTACTTC CATGYGGIHEQYF
TRBD2 TRBJ2-7 few TRBV4-2 TGTGCCAGCAGCCAAGATGCCAGCGGGGGGGCCTTACTCTACGAGCAGTACTTC CASSQDASGGALLYEQYF
- TRBJ2-2 - TRBV14 TGTGCCAGCAGCCAAGATCCGCTTGGATTTATGCCTTTCGGGGAGCTGTTTTTT CASSQDPLGFMPFGELFF
- TRBJ1-5 few TRBV28 TGTGCCAGCGGCTGGACGTATAGCAATCAGCCCCAGCATTTT CASGWTYSNQPQHF